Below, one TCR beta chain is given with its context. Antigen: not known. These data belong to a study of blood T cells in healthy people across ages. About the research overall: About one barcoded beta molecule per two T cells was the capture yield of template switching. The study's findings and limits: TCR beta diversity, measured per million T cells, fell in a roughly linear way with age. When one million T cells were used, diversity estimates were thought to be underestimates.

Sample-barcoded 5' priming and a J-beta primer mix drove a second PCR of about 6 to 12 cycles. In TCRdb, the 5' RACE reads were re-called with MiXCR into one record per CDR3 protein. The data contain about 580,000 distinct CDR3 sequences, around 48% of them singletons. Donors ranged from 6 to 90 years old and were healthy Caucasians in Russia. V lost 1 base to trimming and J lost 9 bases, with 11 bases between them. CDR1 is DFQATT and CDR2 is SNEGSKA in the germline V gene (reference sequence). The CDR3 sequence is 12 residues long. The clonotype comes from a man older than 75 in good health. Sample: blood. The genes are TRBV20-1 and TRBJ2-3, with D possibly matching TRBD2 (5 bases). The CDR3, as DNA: TGCAGTGCTAGAGCCCGGGATGACACGCAGTATTTT. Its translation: CSARARDDTQYF.